This T cell receptor beta chain was obtained from a study of shared clonotypes between healthy human individuals. Across the study: Those who served as donors were two women and three men between the ages of 18 and 49. Study-wide findings and caveats: In this cohort, only blood was sampled, and tissue repertoires likely differ.

Genomic DNA of unsorted samples came from some 91 million PBMCs. In the original processing: Junction-only immunoSEQ data arrived without quality scores, meaning filtering differed. The repertoire was sequenced with immunoSEQ multiplex PCR; TCRdb's copy has only in-frame clones and lacks some. V, J and clone size reflect that table, while D and trimming were determined from the DNA. The data show 450,000 to 550,000 clones, 79% seen once. V gave up 5 bases and J gave up 6 bases, with 8 bases separating them. The CDR3 totals 13 residues. Germline loops: CDR1 SEHNR, CDR2 FQNEAQ (reference sequence). On this clone: What it binds is not known.

The specimen sequenced was PBMCs. The V gene is TRBV7-9, the J gene TRBJ1-6; no definite D call. The clonotype was recovered from a woman aged 35 to 49 in good health. Some clones in this sample may be carry-over from other donors' samples. The CDR3, as DNA: TGTGCCAGCAGCAGGCTTGGTAATTCACCCCTCCACTTT. Encoded protein: CASSRLGNSPLHF.